The entry below describes one T cell receptor (beta chain). What it binds is not known. The V and J ends lost 10 bases and 8 bases, in that order; junction bases with no gene match: 8. CDR3 length equals 14 residues. In germline, CDR1 is MDHEN, CDR2 SYDVKM. These data come from a study of cytomegalovirus exposure and HLA in healthy donors. The study, taken as a whole, reports: Another analysis was done later, and it associated 15,000 to 20,000 TCR beta sequences with HLA alleles at 0.05 false discovery rate. Reports state that TCR beta sequences accurately predicted most subjects' HLA-A and HLA-B alleles.

Primers included in the PCR were 60 Vbeta and 13 Jbeta primers. The method was immunoSEQ multiplex PCR; TCRdb's version includes in-frame clones alone and lacks a portion of them. This sample has about 130,000 clones, with over 60% found just once. The sample taken for sequencing was PBMCs. The chain combines TRBV28 with TRBJ2-1; 13 nucleotides match TRBD2. This receptor was obtained from a man aged 30 to 39 in good health and CMV-seronegative. As DNA, the CDR3 is TGTGCCACCTCCCCGGGACTAGCGGGACATGAGCAGTTCTTC. Protein product: CATSPGLAGHEQFF.